These 22 T cell receptor beta chains were all obtained from the same sample, sequenced in a study of blood T cell repertoires in COVID-19. The data were produced by immunoSEQ multiplex PCR, yet TCRdb's version contains in-frame clones alone and is incomplete. The sample has 350,000 or so clones; 90% are singletons. The sequenced sample consisted of peripheral blood. These receptors all stem from a man aged 18 to 35 with active or convalescent COVID-19.

This chain uses TRBV6-2 or TRBV6-3 with TRBJ1-5; no definite D call. The germline gives CDR1 MNHEY, CDR2 SVGEGT. V lost 5 bases, J lost 2 bases, and 13 bases lay in between. The CDR3 has 15 residues. CDR3 region: CASSPGSSRNQPQHF. CDR3 in DNA: TGTGCCAGCAGTCCCGGGTCCTCTCGCAATCAGCCCCAGCATTTT.

V gene TRBV28 combines with J gene TRBJ1-5; TRBD1 is a possible D gene (5 bases). V lost 7 bases and J 4 bases, leaving 17 bases between the germline ends. The germline V gene has CDR1 MDHEN and CDR2 SYDVKM. The CDR3 is made up of 15 amino acids. The CDR3, as DNA: TGTGCCAGCACTGGAGGCGGCGGGGGGAATCAGCCCCAGCATTTT. Amino acids: CASTGGGGGNQPQHF.

V gene TRBV6-2 or TRBV6-3 combines with J gene TRBJ2-5; D uncertain. CDR1 and CDR2 (germline): MNHEY, SVGEGT. This CDR3 spans 20 amino acids. Between the trimmed V and J ends, which lost 2 bases and 2 bases, there was a span of 27 bases. CDR3 nucleotide sequence: TGTGCCAGCAGTTACCCCTCCCCGGAGTCGCAAAACAACAAACAAGAGACCCAGTACTTC. Translating gives CASSYPSPESQNNKQETQYF.

J is TRBJ2-7 and V is TRBV21-1; TRBD2 is taken as the D call from the table, unchecked against the DNA. TRBV21-1 is classified as a pseudogene. The CDR3 consists of 16 residues. The CDR3 nucleotides read TGTGCCAGCAGCAACATCCGGGGACTAGCCTTTTACGAGCAGTACTTC. Protein: CASSNIRGLAFYEQYF.

V usage is TRBV9 and J usage is TRBJ2-5, with D unresolved. From germline, CDR1 is SGDLS and CDR2 YYNGEE. Trimming stripped 0 bases from V and 5 bases from J, with 11 bases between. There are 14 residues in the CDR3. CDR3 DNA sequence: TGTGCCAGCAGCGTAGTGGCGACAATGGAGACCCAGTACTTC. Its protein is CASSVVATMETQYF.

The chain couples TRBV19 to TRBJ1-4, with D perhaps matching TRBD1 (6 bases). The CDR3 sequence is 16 residues long. Looked up from germline, CDR1 is LNHDA and CDR2 is SQIVND (reference sequence). Trimming shortened V by 5 bases and J by 2 bases, and 15 bases separated the two germline ends. The CDR3 here is CASSARQDGTNEKLFF. The DNA for the CDR3 is TGTGCCAGTAGTGCACGACAGGATGGCACTAATGAAAAACTGTTTTTT.

The chain is built from TRBV7-9 and TRBJ1-6; 11 bases are shared with TRBD1. V lost 6 bases and J lost 10; bases outside the gene matches: 11. The CDR3 contains 16 residues. CDR1 is SEHNR, CDR2 FQNEAQ, per germline (reference sequence). In DNA, the CDR3 is TGTGCCAGCAGACATGTAGGACAGGGGGCTTGGTCACCCCTCCACTTT. This gives the protein CASRHVGQGAWSPLHF.

The rearrangement uses TRBV7-2 and TRBJ1-4, with D possibly matching TRBD1 (5 bases). Germline V gene sequence: CDR1 SGHTA, CDR2 FQGNSA. The V end lost 0 bases, the J end lost 4 bases, and 6 bases lay between the germline ends. The CDR3 spans 14 residues. The CDR3 protein is CASSLAGLNEKLFF. CDR3 nucleotide sequence: TGTGCCAGCAGCTTAGCGGGGCTTAATGAAAAACTGTTTTTT.

Only one count was recorded for this clone. This chain uses TRBV11-2 with TRBJ2-7; a possible D gene is TRBD1 (6 bases). Germline V lookup: CDR1 SGHAT, CDR2 FQNNGV. The CDR3 sequence is 15 residues long. The germline V and J ends were trimmed by 5 bases and 3 bases, with 17 bases remaining between them. CDR3 coding DNA: TGTGCCAGCAGCCCGACCGGGACAAAAGGCTACGAGCAGTACTTC. This encodes CASSPTGTKGYEQYF.

This clone occurred a few times. V usage is TRBV4-2 and J usage is TRBJ2-1; D is ambiguous. Trimming took off 2 bases at V and 4 bases at J, with 12 bases between the two ends. CDR3 length equals 15 residues. Germline CDR1 and CDR2: LGHNA and YNFKEQ. CDR3 loop: CASSQSAEVYNEQFF. The DNA of the CDR3 is TGTGCCAGCAGCCAATCCGCGGAAGTTTACAATGAGCAGTTCTTC.

The chain recombines TRBV19 with TRBJ2-7; 8 bases are a match to TRBD1. This CDR3 has 16 amino acids. Germline CDR1 reads LNHDA; CDR2 reads SQIVND (reference sequence). Germline trimming cut 1 base from V and 3 bases from J; bases unmatched to any gene: 8. CDR3 sequence (DNA): TGTGCCAGTAGTATAGGGACAGGGCCCCTGGGCTACGAGCAGTACTTC. It encodes CASSIGTGPLGYEQYF.

The chain couples TRBV4-3 to TRBJ2-3; the D is unclear. The CDR3 sequence is 15 residues long. Germline V gene lookup returns CDR1 LGHNA and CDR2 YSLEER. V was pared by 1 base and J by 3 bases, with 11 bases between. The CDR3 spells CASSQGVLWTDTQYF. The CDR3 nucleotides are TGCGCCAGCAGCCAAGGAGTGTTGTGGACAGATACGCAGTATTTT.

J is TRBJ1-5 and V is TRBV2; no definite D call. The germline V gene encodes CDR1 SNHLY and CDR2 FYNNEI. V shed 4 bases and J shed 3 bases, with 7 bases lying between them. This CDR3 contains 13 residues. Here the CDR3 DNA reads TGTGCCAGCAGTGGCCAGAACAATCAGCCCCAGCATTTT. It codes for CASSGQNNQPQHF. Supplemented by reference TRBV2 and TRBJ1-5, the full variable domain reads EPEVTQTPSHQVTQMGQEVILRCVPISNHLYFYWYRQILGQKVEFLVSFYNNEISEKSEIFDDQFSVERPDGSNFTLKIRSTKLEDSAMYFCASSGQNNQPQHFGDGTRLSIL.

The gene calls are TRBV19 and TRBJ1-1; D might be TRBD1 (5 bases). Germline V CDR1 and CDR2: LNHDA, SQIVND (reference sequence). The length of the CDR3 is 18 residues. V lost 0 bases and J lost 1, with 18 bases in between. CDR3 in amino acids: CASSIDRWQGRKNTEAFF. The CDR3 nucleotides are TGTGCCAGTAGTATAGATCGTTGGCAGGGCCGGAAGAACACTGAAGCTTTCTTT.

The rearrangement uses TRBV4-1 and TRBJ2-2; 11 positions agree with TRBD1. CDR1 and CDR2 (germline): MGHRA, YSYEKL. V lost 2 bases to trimming and J lost 7 bases; unmatched junction nucleotides: 9. The CDR3 length is 17 residues. As DNA, the CDR3 is TGCGCCAGCAGCCAAACGCCGGGACAGGGGGTAGACGGGGAGCTGTTTTTT. It is translated as CASSQTPGQGVDGELFF.

The chain uses TRBV19 and TRBJ1-2; D is possibly TRBD1 (5 bases). The CDR3 runs 14 residues. Deletions cut 0 bases from V and 8 bases from J, with 13 bases between. Germline CDR1 is LNHDA and CDR2 is SQIVND (reference sequence). The CDR3 DNA follows: TGTGCCAGTAGTATAGATCGCAGGGCGGGAGGCTACACCTTC. This sequence encodes CASSIDRRAGGYTF. Full variable domain (rest looked up from reference TRBV19 and TRBJ1-2): DGGITQSPKYLFRKEGQNVTLSCEQNLNHDAMYWYRQDPGQGLRLIYYSQIVNDFQKGDIAEGYSVSREKKESFPLTVTSAQKNPTAFYLCASSIDRRAGGYTFGSGTRLTVV.

The V and J genes are TRBV4-3 and TRBJ2-7, with D possibly TRBD2 on 6 matching bases. Trimming left V 0 bases short and J 1 base short, with 13 bases between. Germline V gives CDR1 LGHNA, CDR2 YSLEER. This CDR3 spans 16 amino acids. The CDR3 DNA is TGCGCCAGCAGCCAAGAAAGGGCGGGACCGTCCTACGAGCAGTACTTC. It is translated as CASSQERAGPSYEQYF.

The chain combines TRBV9 with TRBJ2-1, with D possibly being TRBD2 (5 bases). The ends were cut back, 3 bases at V and 4 bases at J, with 20 bases in the middle. The length of the CDR3 is 17 residues. The germline gives CDR1 SGDLS, CDR2 YYNGEE. CDR3 nucleotides: TGTGCCAGCAGCGCAGGACTGACCCTGGAGCCTTACAATGAGCAGTTCTTC. This sequence encodes CASSAGLTLEPYNEQFF.

The chain carries TRBV4-3 and TRBJ1-6; D is undetermined. The CDR3 runs to 15 residues. Germline lookup yields CDR1 LGHNA and CDR2 YSLEER. The V end lost 1 base, the J end lost 8 bases, and 12 bases lay between the germline ends. The CDR3 nucleotides read TGCGCCAGCAGCCAAGTGCCAGGCAGCTATTCACCCCTCCACTTT. Residues: CASSQVPGSYSPLHF.

The rearrangement uses TRBV7-2 and TRBJ1-1; 7 nucleotides agree with TRBD1. Unmatched junction bases numbered 4, after V lost 2 bases and J lost 4 bases. The CDR3 is made up of 14 amino acids. The germline V gene has CDR1 SGHTA and CDR2 FQGNSA. The CDR3 reads CASSLKRGPTEAFF. DNA of the CDR3: TGTGCCAGCAGCTTAAAGAGGGGGCCCACTGAAGCTTTCTTT.

This clone was detected once. CDR3 DNA: TGTGCCAGCTCACCGGGACAGGGCTTTGGATATGGCTACACCTTC. Encoded protein: CASSPGQGFGYGYTF. This chain uses TRBV18 with TRBJ1-2, with 9 bases aligning to TRBD1. The germline V gene has CDR1 KGHSH and CDR2 LQKENI. The CDR3 has 15 residues. The V segment lost 3 bases and the J segment 5 bases; nucleotides outside the gene matches: 7.

In its sample, this clone was seen once. The chain links TRBV19 to TRBJ1-5; D is uncertain. V dropped 4 bases and J dropped 2 bases, with 12 bases sitting between them. There are 15 residues in the CDR3. Germline lookup yields CDR1 LNHDA and CDR2 SQIVND (reference sequence). The CDR3, as DNA: TGTGCCAGTAGTACTGCGGGTACGGGCAATCAGCCCCAGCATTTT. It codes for CASSTAGTGNQPQHF. Supplemented by reference TRBV19 and TRBJ1-5, the full variable domain reads DGGITQSPKYLFRKEGQNVTLSCEQNLNHDAMYWYRQDPGQGLRLIYYSQIVNDFQKGDIAEGYSVSREKKESFPLTVTSAQKNPTAFYLCASSTAGTGNQPQHFGDGTRLSIL.